These 26 T cell receptor beta chains originate from one sample sequenced in a study of beta chain features in type 1 diabetes. Every isolated RNA sample was fully reverse transcribed, so sequencing captured expressed TCRB transcripts. Profiling relied on immunoSEQ multiplex PCR, and the TCRdb table lists in-frame clones only, not all of them. Of about 900,000 clones listed, roughly 15% were seen once; the top ten hold 0.02% to 0.025%. The sequencing input was naive CD4+ T cells from blood. The source of these receptors is a woman aged 18-29 years in good health.

Note on this clone: The germline gene is not matched at one end of the junction; a read error may be the cause. The same CDR3 is also encoded by other DNA sequences in this sample. This rearrangement joins TRBV7-9 to TRBJ1-5, with D possibly TRBD1 on 6 matching bases. The CDR3 is made up of 14 amino acids. Germline V gene lookup returns CDR1 SEHNR and CDR2 FQNEAQ (reference sequence). CDR3 nucleotides: TGCGCCAGCAGCTTCTCAGGGGGCAATCAGCCCCAGCATTTT. Translating gives CASSFSGGNQPQHF.

This clone has a handful of counts. The same CDR3 is also encoded by other DNA sequences in this sample. V gene TRBV28 combines with J gene TRBJ1-5; D is unclear. Germline V gene sequence: CDR1 MDHEN, CDR2 SYDVKM. The CDR3 sequence is 12 residues long. Deletions cut 6 bases from V and 0 bases from J, with 3 bases between. CDR3: CASRYSNQPQHF. The CDR3 nucleotides are TGTGCCAGCAGGTATAGCAATCAGCCCCAGCATTTT.

This clone was recorded many times. V and J are TRBV7-9 and TRBJ2-1; D is ambiguous. Between the trimmed V and J ends, which lost 10 bases and 2 bases, there was a span of 12 bases. The CDR3 consists of 13 residues. Germline CDR1 SEHNR, CDR2 FQNEAQ (reference sequence). In DNA, the CDR3 is TGTGCCACAATACCAGGCCCCTACAATGAGCAGTTCTTC. Encoded protein: CATIPGPYNEQFF. Complete variable domain (other parts from reference TRBV7-9 and TRBJ2-1): DTGVSQNPRHKITKRGQNVTFRCDPISEHNRLYWYRQTLGQGPEFLTYFQNEAQLEKSRLLSDRFSAERPKGSFSTLEIQRTEQGDSAMYLCATIPGPYNEQFFGPGTRLTVL.

The V call is TRBV7-2, the J call TRBJ2-1, with TRBD2 as a possible D gene (5 bases). The ends were cut back, 5 bases at V and 4 bases at J, with 12 bases in the middle. The CDR3 runs to 14 residues. The germline gives CDR1 SGHTA, CDR2 FQGNSA. The CDR3 loop reads CASSHFGRYNEQFF. The CDR3, as DNA: TGTGCCAGCAGCCACTTTGGGAGATACAATGAGCAGTTCTTC.

The rearrangement uses TRBV19 and TRBJ2-1; D gene unclear. The V end lost 3 bases, the J end lost 0 bases, and 12 bases lay between the germline ends. This CDR3 region has 16 residues. The germline V gene has CDR1 LNHDA and CDR2 SQIVND (reference sequence). The CDR3 DNA follows: TGTGCCAGTAGTATGACCGGTCCCGGCTCCTACAATGAGCAGTTCTTC. Translating it yields CASSMTGPGSYNEQFF.

J is TRBJ2-7 and V is TRBV28, with 7 positions matching TRBD1. The V gene's germline CDR1 is MDHEN and CDR2 SYDVKM. The CDR3 loop spans 14 amino acids. The V gene end was trimmed by 3 bases and the J gene end by 4 bases; junction bases not matched to a gene: 6. The CDR3 region is CASSFVGGGYEQYF. The CDR3 coding sequence is TGTGCCAGCAGTTTTGTAGGGGGCGGTTACGAGCAGTACTTC.

This clone was seen a handful of times. J is TRBJ2-5 and V is TRBV11-1; D not resolved. CDR3 length: 11 amino acids. Trimming took 8 bases from V and 5 from J, leaving 9 bases between them. Germline loops: CDR1 SGHAT, CDR2 FQDESV (reference sequence). CDR3 DNA sequence: TGTGCCAGCGCGATCGGGGAGACCCAGTACTTC. As protein: CASAIGETQYF.

The chain is built from TRBV4-2 and TRBJ1-4, with 8 nucleotides matching TRBD1. Germline CDR1 is LGHNA and CDR2 is YNFKEQ. This CDR3 spans 16 amino acids. J lost 10 bases, V lost 1 base, and 11 bases had no gene match. The chain's CDR3 is CASSQGRDRIRVKLFF. CDR3 coding DNA: TGTGCCAGCAGCCAAGGCCGGGACAGGATTCGTGTAAAACTGTTTTTT.

This clone appeared a few times. This chain links TRBV28 with TRBJ2-5; D is tentatively TRBD1 or TRBD2 (5 bases each). V lost 5 bases to trimming and J lost 5 bases, with 15 bases between them. Germline-derived CDR1 and CDR2 are MDHEN and SYDVKM. The CDR3 has 14 residues. This CDR3 is CASSPGPNSETQYF. DNA for the CDR3: TGTGCCAGCAGTCCGGGACCGAATAGTGAGACCCAGTACTTC.

V is TRBV5-1 and J is TRBJ2-5; 8 positions agree with TRBD1. The ends lost 0 bases at V and 0 bases at J; junction bases unmatched: 4. The CDR3 is 16 amino acids. Germline loops: CDR1 SGHRS, CDR2 YFSETQ. CDR3 in DNA: TGCGCCAGCAGCTTGGGGGCAGGGGGCAACCAAGAGACCCAGTACTTC. The encoded protein is CASSLGAGGNQETQYF.

This clone occurred a few times. The rearrangement links TRBV2 to TRBJ2-7; D perhaps matches TRBD2 (5 bases). V was shortened by 2 bases and J by 0 bases, with 14 bases between the two germline ends. The CDR3 has 16 residues. CDR1 and CDR2 (germline): SNHLY, FYNNEI. CDR3 nucleotide sequence: TGTGCCAGCAGTGAAAGGGTGCGGGTTCCCTCCTACGAGCAGTACTTC. The encoded protein is CASSERVRVPSYEQYF.

The genes are TRBV28 and TRBJ2-7, with TRBD1 matching over 10 bases. V lost 6 bases to trimming and J lost 4 bases; unmatched junction nucleotides: 9. This CDR3 has 15 residues. The V gene's germline CDR1 is MDHEN and CDR2 SYDVKM. The CDR3 is CASSPGTGVPYEQYF. The CDR3 DNA is TGTGCCAGCAGCCCTGGGACAGGGGTTCCATACGAGCAGTACTTC.

The J gene is TRBJ1-1, the V gene TRBV19, with D perhaps TRBD1 (6 bases). This CDR3 has 16 residues. Germline CDR1 and CDR2: LNHDA and SQIVND (reference sequence). Trimming took off 4 bases at V and 5 bases at J, with 20 bases between the two ends. CDR3 DNA sequence: TGTGCCAGTAGTACTGGGGGCGCCAAGGCTCAGACTGAAGCTTTCTTT. Its translation is CASSTGGAKAQTEAFF.

The gene calls are TRBV4-2 and TRBJ2-7; D uncertain. V dropped 1 base and J dropped 5 bases, with 15 bases sitting between them. The CDR3 has 15 residues. Germline V gives CDR1 LGHNA, CDR2 YNFKEQ. The CDR3 loop is CASSQVVTVGHEQYF. CDR3 bases: TGTGCCAGCAGCCAAGTAGTAACAGTAGGCCACGAGCAGTACTTC.

In its sample, this clone was seen a few times. This rearrangement joins TRBV7-6 to TRBJ1-1; 10 bases agree with TRBD1. The V segment lost 6 bases and the J segment 1 base; nucleotides outside the gene matches: 8. This CDR3 has 16 amino acids. Germline CDR1 reads SGHVS; CDR2 reads FNYEAQ. The CDR3 DNA reads as TGTGCCAGCAGTTCAAGGTGGGACAGGGGGAACACTGAAGCTTTCTTT. Translated: CASSSRWDRGNTEAFF. The full variable domain, with the rest looked up from reference TRBV7-6 and TRBJ1-1, is GAGVSQSPRYKVTKRGQDVALRCDPISGHVSLYWYRQALGQGPEFLTYFNYEAQQDKSGLPNDRFSAERPEGSISTLTIQRTEQRDSAMYRCASSSRWDRGNTEAFFGQGTRLTVV.

There are a few counts of this clone. The gene calls are TRBV4-1 and TRBJ1-1; possibly TRBD1 for D (6 bases). V was trimmed by 4 bases and J by 1 base, leaving 16 bases between them. The germline gives CDR1 MGHRA, CDR2 YSYEKL. This CDR3 comprises 16 residues. CDR3 sequence: CASSLPGAGANTEAFF. Written as DNA, the CDR3 is TGCGCCAGCAGCCTCCCTGGAGCAGGGGCGAACACTGAAGCTTTCTTT.

This clone was counted at least ten times. At the DNA level, this CDR3 is encoded by other sequences in the same sample as well. V is TRBV18 and J is TRBJ2-5; no definite D call. V lost 4 bases and J lost 2, with 2 bases in between. In germline, CDR1 is KGHSH, CDR2 LQKENI. The CDR3 is 11 amino acids. CDR3 nucleotide sequence: TGTGCCAGCTCACAGCAAGAGACCCAGTACTTC. It encodes CASSQQETQYF.

The genes are TRBV7-9 and TRBJ1-5; D remains ambiguous. The V end lost 0 bases, the J end lost 3 bases, and 18 bases lay between the germline ends. The CDR3 extends over 18 amino acids. Germline V gene data show CDR1 as SEHNR and CDR2 as FQNEAQ (reference sequence). The CDR3 loop is CASSLARLDSRLNQPQHF. The CDR3 DNA reads as TGTGCCAGCAGCTTAGCGCGATTAGATTCCCGGCTCAATCAGCCCCAGCATTTT.

The rearrangement uses TRBV5-1 and TRBJ2-1; TRBD2 matches 8 bases. The germline V gene has CDR1 SGHRS and CDR2 YFSETQ. After removal of 4 bases from V and 9 bases from J, the junction contained 15 bases not matched to a gene. This CDR3 spans 16 amino acids. CDR3 in DNA: TGCGCCAGCAGCCAAGTGTTAGCGGGATCGGGATTTGAGCAGTTCTTC. It yields the protein CASSQVLAGSGFEQFF.

The chain is built from TRBV7-9 and TRBJ1-4; no definite D call. From germline, CDR1 is SEHNR and CDR2 FQNEAQ (reference sequence). This CDR3 has 14 residues. Trimming shortened V by 5 bases and J by 8 bases, and 15 bases separated the two germline ends. CDR3 residues: CASSPRGSREKLFF. In nucleotides, the CDR3 is TGTGCCAGCAGCCCGCGGGGATCAAGAGAAAAACTGTTTTTT.

V is TRBV28 and J is TRBJ1-2; D is perhaps TRBD1 (5 bases). V shed 3 bases and J shed 2 bases, with 10 bases lying between them. The CDR3 is 14 residues long. Looked up from germline, CDR1 is MDHEN and CDR2 is SYDVKM. CDR3 DNA: TGTGCCAGCAGTTTTGCGGGGACCAACTATGGCTACACCTTC. Translated: CASSFAGTNYGYTF.

The sample holds a few counts of this clone. This chain links TRBV18 with TRBJ2-3; D uncertain. The CDR3 extends over 16 amino acids. The V gene's germline CDR1 is KGHSH and CDR2 LQKENI. Trimming removed 0 bases at V and 2 bases at J, with 12 bases between. The DNA for the CDR3 is TGTGCCAGCTCACCACCGAATCCTAGGCTCACAGATACGCAGTATTTT. Its protein is CASSPPNPRLTDTQYF.

The chain uses TRBV7-8 and TRBJ2-5; 8 bases align to TRBD1. CDR3 length: 14 amino acids. V was pared by 4 bases and J by 5 bases, with 6 bases of the junction left unmatched. The germline CDR1 and CDR2 sequences are SGHVS and FQNEAQ. CDR3 in amino acids: CASSSRTGRETQYF. Written as DNA, the CDR3 is TGTGCCAGCAGCTCCCGGACAGGGCGGGAGACCCAGTACTTC.

The V and J genes are TRBV7-9 and TRBJ2-3; TRBD1 aligns across 9 bases. V shed 5 bases and J 10 bases; nucleotides not matched to a gene: 19. CDR3 length equals 17 residues. Germline CDR1 is SEHNR and CDR2 is FQNEAQ (reference sequence). CDR3 sequence reads: CASSTTPGTGTPGAQYF. The CDR3, as DNA: TGTGCCAGCAGCACTACCCCCGGGACAGGGACCCCTGGTGCGCAGTATTTT. Full variable domain (missing parts from reference TRBV7-9 and TRBJ2-3): DTGVSQNPRHKITKRGQNVTFRCDPISEHNRLYWYRQTLGQGPEFLTYFQNEAQLEKSRLLSDRFSAERPKGSFSTLEIQRTEQGDSAMYLCASSTTPGTGTPGAQYFGPGTRLTVL.

This clone was counted only a few times. The chain is built from TRBV9 and TRBJ2-6; a weak D match, TRBD1 (5 bases). The germline V gene encodes CDR1 SGDLS and CDR2 YYNGEE. The V end lost 4 bases, the J end lost 2 bases, and 10 bases lay between the germline ends. The CDR3 sequence is 15 residues long. CDR3 sequence: CASSSQGPGANVLTF. The CDR3 nucleotides read TGTGCCAGCAGCTCCCAGGGTCCTGGGGCCAACGTCCTGACTTTC.

The V gene is TRBV7-2, the J gene TRBJ2-7; 7 nucleotides align to TRBD2. V shed 4 bases and J 2 bases; nucleotides not matched to a gene: 5. The CDR3 has 14 residues. Germline loops: CDR1 SGHTA, CDR2 FQGNSA. CDR3 bases: TGTGCCAGCAGCTCCGGGACTACTCCCTACGAGCAGTACTTC. This sequence encodes CASSSGTTPYEQYF.